Presented here are 26 T cell receptor beta chains from one specimen sequenced in a study of OX40 agonist ivuxolimab in advanced cancers. The data were produced by immunoSEQ multiplex PCR, yet TCRdb's version contains in-frame clones alone and is incomplete. The sample yields around 30,000 clones, roughly 74% seen once. The source was CD4+ or CD8+ T cells sorted from blood, collected in a trial of the OX40 agonist ivuxolimab. These receptors came from an adult with an advanced solid tumor such as melanoma, head and neck, liver or kidney cancer.

In its sample, this clone was seen once. Here the CDR3 DNA reads TGTGCCAGCAGTGAAGCATCGAGCTCCTATAATTCACCCCTCCACTTT. It is translated as CASSEASSSYNSPLHF. The rearrangement uses TRBV6-1 and TRBJ1-6; D not certain. The V and J ends lost 0 bases and 0 bases respectively, with 6 bases between them. The CDR3 sequence is 16 residues long. CDR1 is MNHNS and CDR2 is SASEGT in the germline V gene.

The gene calls are TRBV27 and TRBJ1-1, with TRBD1 matching 9 bases. Germline CDR1 is MNHEY and CDR2 is SMNVEV (reference sequence). The CDR3 is 17 residues long. V trimming: 6 bases; J trimming: 0 bases; junction bases outside the gene matches: 11. The DNA of the CDR3 is TGTGCCAGCAGCTCCCCTGGGACAGGGACGATGAACACTGAAGCTTTCTTT. Translating gives CASSSPGTGTMNTEAFF.

The V and J genes are TRBV5-5 and TRBJ1-5; D gene uncertain. Germline V gene data show CDR1 as SGHKS and CDR2 as YYEKEE (reference sequence). This CDR3 is built from 14 residues. Trimming removed 2 bases at V and 1 base at J, with 7 bases between. The CDR3 bases are TGTGCCAGCAGCTTTTGGCAGAGCAATCAGCCCCAGCATTTT. Encoded protein: CASSFWQSNQPQHF.

This chain uses TRBV9 with TRBJ1-3, with D perhaps TRBD1 (5 bases). CDR1 and CDR2 from the germline V gene are SGDLS and YYNGEE. Trimming left V 10 bases short and J 2 bases short, with 13 bases between. CDR3 length: 13 residues. CDR3: CAPRQGTGNTIYF. The CDR3 bases are TGTGCCCCCAGGCAGGGAACTGGAAACACCATATATTTT.

J is TRBJ2-2 and V is TRBV9, with TRBD2 as a possible D gene (7 bases). This CDR3 region has 16 residues. In germline, CDR1 is SGDLS, CDR2 YYNGEE. V gave up 4 bases and J gave up 4 bases, with 17 bases separating them. The CDR3 sequence: CASSPYGGRITGELFF. CDR3 in DNA: TGTGCCAGCAGCCCATACGGGGGGCGCATCACCGGGGAGCTGTTTTTT.

The chain recombines TRBV6-5 with TRBJ2-7, with 10 bases fitting TRBD1. Germline CDR1 is MNHEY and CDR2 is SVGAGI. The CDR3 contains 15 residues. The J segment lost 3 bases and the V segment lost 6 bases, leaving 8 bases of the junction unmatched. This chain's CDR3 is CASSRDRGPLYEQYF. The CDR3 coding sequence is TGTGCCAGCAGCCGAGACAGGGGGCCGCTCTACGAGCAGTACTTC.

This chain's CDR3 is CASSLDGPSKGGYTF. The CDR3 DNA sequence: TGCGCCAGCAGCTTGGACGGCCCCTCCAAAGGTGGCTACACCTTC. The chain carries TRBV5-1 and TRBJ1-2; no clear D gene. Germline-derived CDR1 and CDR2 are SGHRS and YFSETQ. The V end was cut by 0 bases, the J end by 7 bases, with 16 bases between. The CDR3 runs to 15 residues.

This sequence joins TRBV5-1 and TRBJ1-1; no clear D. Germline assignment: CDR1 SGHRS and CDR2 YFSETQ. V was clipped by 0 bases and J by 5 bases, with 11 bases between them. This CDR3 spans 14 amino acids. The chain's CDR3 is CASSLGRDGTEAFF. In DNA form, the CDR3 reads TGCGCCAGCAGCTTGGGTAGGGATGGAACTGAAGCTTTCTTT. The entire variable domain, with the rest obtained from reference TRBV5-1 and TRBJ1-1, is as follows: KAGVTQTPRYLIKTRGQQVTLSCSPISGHRSVSWYQQTPGQGLQFLFEYFSETQRNKGNFPGRFSGRQFSNSRSEMNVSTLELGDSALYLCASSLGRDGTEAFFGQGTRLTVV.

The chain carries TRBV27 and TRBJ2-1; D uncertain. V lost 9 bases to trimming and J lost 4 bases, with 10 bases between them. The CDR3 runs to 12 residues. Germline V gene sequence: CDR1 MNHEY, CDR2 SMNVEV (reference sequence). CDR3 loop: CASRSQYNEQFF. The CDR3 DNA reads as TGTGCCAGTAGGAGTCAATACAATGAGCAGTTCTTC.

The genes are TRBV4-1 and TRBJ2-3, with D unclear. The V gene's germline CDR1 is MGHRA and CDR2 YSYEKL. V dropped 0 bases and J dropped 14 bases, with 15 bases sitting between them. This CDR3 is built from 13 residues. The CDR3 loop reads CASSQDQTSRWYF. The CDR3, as DNA: TGCGCCAGCAGCCAAGATCAGACCTCTCGGTGGTATTTT.

This sequence joins TRBV4-2 and TRBJ1-1; possible D gene TRBD1, 5 bases. With 0 bases removed from V and 5 bases from J, the gap between germline ends came to 10 bases. Germline CDR1 is LGHNA and CDR2 is YNFKEQ. CDR3 length: 14 amino acids. The CDR3 coding sequence is TGTGCCAGCAGCCAAGAATGGGGGAGGACTGAAGCTTTCTTT. Protein sequence: CASSQEWGRTEAFF.

The chain carries TRBV6-1 and TRBJ2-3, with 7 bases fitting TRBD2. The CDR3 is 15 amino acids. Looked up from germline, CDR1 is MNHNS and CDR2 is SASEGT. Trimming at V came to 7 bases and at J to 0 bases, leaving 7 bases not matched to a gene. The CDR3 reads CASTFSGLSTDTQYF. CDR3 coding DNA: TGTGCCAGCACCTTTAGCGGGCTAAGCACAGATACGCAGTATTTT.

The genes are TRBV28 and TRBJ2-3; D is uncertain. The V gene's germline CDR1 is MDHEN and CDR2 SYDVKM. V lost 2 bases and J lost 2, with 8 bases in between. The CDR3 loop spans 14 amino acids. The CDR3 spells CASSLRVVTDTQYF. For the CDR3, the DNA is TGTGCCAGCAGTTTAAGGGTTGTCACAGATACGCAGTATTTT.

The V gene is TRBV5-8, the J gene TRBJ1-5, with a tentative D call TRBD1 (5 bases). Per germline, CDR1 SGHTS and CDR2 YDEGEE. The V and J ends lost 2 bases and 7 bases respectively, with 13 bases between them. The CDR3 totals 14 residues. CDR3 DNA: TGTGCCAGCAGCTTAGGGGTAGCGGGACAGCCCCAGCATTTT. Encoded protein: CASSLGVAGQPQHF.

The V call is TRBV4-1, the J call TRBJ1-2, with D possibly TRBD1 on 6 matching bases. This CDR3 has 15 residues. Germline values: CDR1 MGHRA, CDR2 YSYEKL. V was cut by 1 base and J by 5 bases, with 14 bases left in between. The CDR3 loop reads CASSQGSGRGYGYTF. The CDR3 nucleotides are TGCGCCAGCAGCCAAGGATCAGGGAGGGGGTATGGCTACACCTTC.

V usage is TRBV6-5 and J usage is TRBJ1-1; tentatively, D is TRBD1 (6 bases). CDR3 length: 14 residues. The germline V and J ends were trimmed by 6 bases and 0 bases, with 11 bases remaining between them. In germline, CDR1 is MNHEY, CDR2 SVGAGI. The CDR3 loop is CASSQTGLNTEAFF. In nucleotides, the CDR3 is TGTGCCAGCAGCCAGACAGGCTTGAACACTGAAGCTTTCTTT.

The chain is built from TRBV2 and TRBJ2-7; possibly TRBD2 for D (6 bases). The CDR3 runs 12 residues. Germline V gives CDR1 SNHLY, CDR2 FYNNEI. V lost 7 bases and J lost 6, with 13 bases in between. The CDR3 is CASKFEGLEQYF. The CDR3, as DNA: TGTGCCAGCAAGTTTGAGGGACTCGAGCAGTACTTC.

This clone came up once. The rearrangement links TRBV5-1 to TRBJ1-1; TRBD1 matches 7 bases. This CDR3 has 14 residues. Germline V gives CDR1 SGHRS, CDR2 YFSETQ. J gave up 4 bases and V 5 bases, and 8 bases lay outside the gene matches. The CDR3 region has the DNA TGCGCCAGCAGGACGAGGGGGCCTGGCACTGAAGCTTTCTTT. This encodes CASRTRGPGTEAFF.

This clone has only a few counts. The chain uses TRBV9 and TRBJ1-1; tentative D call: TRBD1 (6 bases). Trimming removed 1 base at V and 3 bases at J, with 13 bases between. Germline loops: CDR1 SGDLS, CDR2 YYNGEE. This CDR3 contains 15 residues. CDR3 nucleotides: TGTGCCAGCAGCGTATCGGGGGGCGCGGACACTGAAGCTTTCTTT. Translating it yields CASSVSGGADTEAFF.

CDR3: CASSYAHLAGTEAFF. In DNA form, the CDR3 reads TGTGCCAGCAGTTACGCCCATCTGGCAGGGACTGAAGCTTTCTTT. The chain has TRBV6-6 and TRBJ1-1; D is perhaps TRBD1 (5 bases). Germline V CDR1 and CDR2: MNHNY, SVGAGI (reference sequence). V was trimmed by 2 bases and J by 5 bases, leaving 15 bases between them. The CDR3 consists of 15 residues.

This chain links TRBV19 with TRBJ2-5; the D is unclear. Deletions cut 5 bases from V and 4 bases from J, with 5 bases between. Germline V lookup: CDR1 LNHDA, CDR2 SQIVND (reference sequence). This CDR3 region has 11 residues. The CDR3 nucleotides read TGTGCCAGTAGTCTGGGAGAGACCCAGTACTTC. Its translation is CASSLGETQYF.

The chain is built from TRBV27 and TRBJ1-1; 7 bases match TRBD1. The CDR3 has 15 amino acids. V dropped 7 bases and J dropped 4; count of bases not matched to a gene: 12. CDR1 is MNHEY, CDR2 SMNVEV, per germline (reference sequence). As DNA, the CDR3 is TGTGCCAGCATCCGTGAGGGACAGTCATTCACTGAAGCTTTCTTT. Protein: CASIREGQSFTEAFF.

The rearrangement links TRBV19 to TRBJ2-3; unclear D gene. Germline CDR1 and CDR2: LNHDA and SQIVND (reference sequence). V was cut by 2 bases and J by 2 bases, with 5 bases left in between. The CDR3 consists of 13 residues. The CDR3 nucleotides read TGTGCCAGTAGTATAATCCCCACAGATACGCAGTATTTT. This codes for CASSIIPTDTQYF.

This chain joins TRBV28 and TRBJ2-7; D uncertain. Germline V gives CDR1 MDHEN, CDR2 SYDVKM. The CDR3 covers 10 residues. The V and J ends lost 2 bases and 5 bases respectively, with 1 base between them. The CDR3 nucleotides read TGTGCCAGCAGTTTAGACGAGCAGTACTTC. This codes for CASSLDEQYF.

The gene calls are TRBV5-4 and TRBJ1-2; weak D call: TRBD1 (6 bases). Germline CDR1 and CDR2: SGHNT and YYREEE (reference sequence). The CDR3 length is 15 residues. V dropped 3 bases and J dropped 2 bases, with 14 bases sitting between them. For the CDR3, the DNA is TGTGCCAGCAGCTCCCGAGGGGGTGGAAACTATGGCTACACCTTC. Protein: CASSSRGGGNYGYTF.

The sample holds one count of this clone. This chain uses TRBV18 with TRBJ1-2; D might be TRBD1 (6 bases). V lost 5 bases and J 8 bases, leaving 12 bases between the germline ends. Germline V gene data show CDR1 as KGHSH and CDR2 as LQKENI. This CDR3 region has 12 residues. CDR3 in DNA: TGTGCCAGCTCAGAACAGGGACAAGGCTACACCTTC. Protein sequence: CASSEQGQGYTF.